Each of the 28 T cell receptor beta chains below was sequenced from the same sample in a study of CD8 T cells in ankylosing spondylitis. The study's findings and limits: In ankylosing spondylitis blood, a motif of roughly eight highly homologous TCR beta variants appeared characteristic.

TCRdb independently ran MiXCR on the 5' RACE reads; one entry per CDR3 protein. Of about 540,000 distinct CDR3 sequences listed, about an eighth are singletons. The antigens these receptors bind are not known. Sequenced input: blood, either unsorted or a sorted T cell fraction (not recorded which). These receptors originate from a male donor with ankylosing spondylitis.

The chain uses TRBV6-2 or TRBV6-3 and TRBJ2-1; the match to TRBD2 covers 10 bases. CDR1 is MNHEY and CDR2 is SVGEGT in the germline V gene. The V segment lost 4 bases and the J segment 8 bases; nucleotides outside the gene matches: 11. This CDR3 contains 16 residues. As DNA, the CDR3 is TGTGCCAGCAGTTCCCGGGTAGCGGGAGGTGTGGATGAGCAGTTCTTC. Encoded protein: CASSSRVAGGVDEQFF.

V and J are TRBV5-1 and TRBJ2-3; 12 positions match TRBD2. The germline V gene encodes CDR1 SGHRS and CDR2 YFSETQ. With V trimmed by 3 bases and J by 0 bases, 8 bases remained unmatched. The CDR3 covers 18 residues. The CDR3 reads CASSSRGLAGSSTDTQYF. CDR3 nucleotide sequence: TGCGCCAGCAGCTCCAGGGGACTAGCGGGCTCTAGCACAGATACGCAGTATTTT.

This clonotype was seen a handful of times. The V gene is TRBV28, the J gene TRBJ2-1, with 16 bases matching TRBD2. The trim removed 7 bases at V and 6 bases at J, leaving 15 bases unmatched. This CDR3 contains 19 residues. CDR1 and CDR2 from the germline V gene are MDHEN and SYDVKM. The CDR3 region is CASTHGEGLAGGPRNEQFF. The CDR3 DNA sequence: TGTGCCAGCACCCATGGGGAGGGACTAGCGGGAGGGCCCCGCAATGAGCAGTTCTTC.

There are a few counts of this clonotype. The rearrangement links TRBV29-1 to TRBJ1-2; possibly TRBD1 for D (5 bases). Trimming removed 0 bases from V and 4 bases from J, with 6 bases in between. This CDR3 has 12 residues. Germline loops: CDR1 SQVTM, CDR2 ANQGSEA. The CDR3 loop reads CSVEDQGYGYTF. CDR3 DNA sequence: TGCAGCGTTGAAGACCAGGGCTATGGCTACACCTTC.

A remark on this clonotype: This may be a read error, as it is one base from a much larger clone. The chain combines TRBV4-2 with TRBJ1-1; D is uncertain. The V end was cut by 2 bases, the J end by 2 bases, with 9 bases between. Germline V lookup: CDR1 LGHNA, CDR2 YNFKEQ. The CDR3 has 14 residues. CDR3 protein: CASSQPQINTEAFF. The CDR3 DNA reads as TGTGCCAGCAGCCAACCTCAGATAAACACTGAAGCTTTCTTT.

The rearrangement links TRBV20-1 to TRBJ1-2; D unclear. Per germline, CDR1 DFQATT and CDR2 SNEGSKA (reference sequence). Trimming removed 5 bases at V and 7 bases at J, with 5 bases between. CDR3 length: 9 amino acids. CDR3 in DNA: TGCAGTGCTCCTAGTGGCTACACCTTC. This encodes CSAPSGYTF.

This clonotype was seen more than once but under ten times. The chain combines TRBV7-2 with TRBJ2-5; a possible D gene is TRBD2 (6 bases). The length of the CDR3 is 15 residues. Germline loops: CDR1 SGHTA, CDR2 FQGNSA. V lost 5 bases to trimming and J lost 1 base, with 14 bases between them. As DNA, the CDR3 is TGTGCCAGCAGCCTCAACCGGGGGAGCCAAGAGACCCAGTACTTC. It yields the protein CASSLNRGSQETQYF.

The sample holds a few counts of this clonotype. The gene calls are TRBV7-8 and TRBJ2-7, with unresolved D. Germline V gene sequence: CDR1 SGHVS, CDR2 FQNEAQ. The V gene lost 3 bases and the J gene lost 3 bases, with 12 bases spanning the gap. The CDR3 has 14 residues. DNA of the CDR3: TGTGCCAGCAGCTTCGCATTCCCCGGCTACGAGCAGTACTTC. It is translated as CASSFAFPGYEQYF.

The chain is built from TRBV21-1 and TRBJ2-5; the table's D call of TRBD1 was not tested on the DNA. TRBV21-1 is marked as a pseudogene. CDR3 size: 13 residues. The CDR3 region is CASSKDSGETQYF. CDR3 coding DNA: TGTGCCAGCAGCAAAGACAGTGGGGAGACCCAGTACTTC.

This clonotype has a handful of counts. The chain links TRBV5-1 to TRBJ2-5; D is perhaps TRBD2 (6 bases). This CDR3 comprises 15 residues. Germline V gene data show CDR1 as SGHRS and CDR2 as YFSETQ. V shed 0 bases and J shed 1 base, with 10 bases lying between them. CDR3 amino acids: CASSLGTSFQETQYF. The DNA for the CDR3 is TGCGCCAGCAGCTTGGGAACTAGCTTCCAAGAGACCCAGTACTTC.

The chain links TRBV12-3 or TRBV12-4 to TRBJ2-1, with 9 bases aligning to TRBD1. Trimming cost V 6 bases and J 5 bases; bases outside gene matches: 11. CDR3 length equals 16 residues. For the CDR3, the DNA is TGTGCCAGCAGCGCGATCTCCGGGACAGGGAACAATGAGCAGTTCTTC. Protein: CASSAISGTGNNEQFF.

The DNA of the CDR3 is TGCGCCAGCAGCTTAGGGGGACAGGGACATGAAAAACTGTTTTTT. This translates into CASSLGGQGHEKLFF. The genes are TRBV5-1 and TRBJ1-4; 9 nucleotides line up with TRBD1. CDR3 size: 15 residues. Germline CDR1 and CDR2: SGHRS and YFSETQ. Trimming removed 2 bases from V and 6 bases from J; junction bases left unmatched: 5.

The chain uses TRBV29-1 and TRBJ2-3; the D is unclear. This CDR3 has 14 residues. Germline assignment: CDR1 SQVTM and CDR2 ANQGSEA. The ends were cut back, 0 bases at V and 5 bases at J, with 12 bases in the middle. The CDR3 bases are TGCAGCGTTGAAGACCCCACGACTTTAGATACGCAGTATTTT. Its translation is CSVEDPTTLDTQYF.

This clonotype appeared many times. The CDR3 sequence: CASSIPGLAGDRNEQFF. DNA for the CDR3: TGTGCCAGCAGTATACCGGGACTAGCGGGAGACCGCAATGAGCAGTTCTTC. This sequence joins TRBV12-3 or TRBV12-4 and TRBJ2-1; 14 positions match TRBD2. With V trimmed by 5 bases and J by 6 bases, 9 bases remained unmatched. CDR3 size: 17 residues.

V usage is TRBV3-1 and J usage is TRBJ2-3; 10 bases are shared with TRBD1. The germline V gene encodes CDR1 LGHDT and CDR2 YNNKEL (reference sequence). V gave up 0 bases and J gave up 5 bases; unmatched junction bases: 5. The CDR3 sequence is 16 residues long. CDR3 residues: CASSQEGTGVRDTQYF. The CDR3 DNA is TGTGCCAGCAGCCAAGAAGGGACAGGGGTACGAGATACGCAGTATTTT.

This clonotype was seen many times. The chain employs TRBV12-3 or TRBV12-4 and TRBJ1-2; D unresolved. Trimming shortened V by 7 bases and J by 0 bases, and 9 bases separated the two germline ends. This CDR3 comprises 13 residues. CDR3 sequence: CASKIDTNYGYTF. The CDR3 region has the DNA TGTGCCAGCAAAATAGACACTAACTATGGCTACACCTTC.

V is TRBV18 and J is TRBJ2-5, with 10 bases fitting TRBD1. The V gene's germline CDR1 is KGHSH and CDR2 LQKENI. V lost 3 bases and J lost 1; bases outside the gene matches: 2. The CDR3 is 15 residues long. CDR3 in DNA: TGTGCCAGCTCACCGGGACAGGGGCCCCAAGAGACCCAGTACTTC. It specifies CASSPGQGPQETQYF.

The CDR3 here is CASSLGTEQPNEQFF. The DNA of the CDR3 is TGTGCCAGCAGTTTGGGGACAGAACAACCCAATGAGCAGTTCTTC. The chain couples TRBV12-3 or TRBV12-4 to TRBJ2-1; 7 nucleotides line up with TRBD1. The trim removed 3 bases at V and 6 bases at J, leaving 8 bases unmatched. The CDR3 extends over 15 amino acids.

The sample holds a few counts of this clonotype. The chain recombines TRBV20-1 with TRBJ2-1, with TRBD1 matching 8 bases. Germline CDR1 is DFQATT and CDR2 is SNEGSKA (reference sequence). The CDR3 has 13 amino acids. V trimming: 5 bases; J trimming: 8 bases; junction bases outside the gene matches: 8. This CDR3 reads CSALTQGVDEQFF. CDR3 DNA sequence: TGCAGTGCTCTAACACAGGGGGTCGATGAGCAGTTCTTC.

This clonotype was detected only a few times. This sequence joins TRBV7-9 and TRBJ2-4, with D possibly called TRBD1 or TRBD2 (5 bases each). Germline V gene lookup returns CDR1 SEHNR and CDR2 FQNEAQ (reference sequence). The CDR3 sequence is 16 residues long. The V gene lost 5 bases and the J gene lost 0 bases, with 14 bases spanning the gap. CDR3 DNA sequence: TGTGCCAGCAGCATCGGGACCAAACTAGCCAAAAACATTCAGTACTTC. This gives the protein CASSIGTKLAKNIQYF.

This clonotype was found a few times. V is TRBV20-1 and J is TRBJ1-5; no clear D. Germline V gene sequence: CDR1 DFQATT, CDR2 SNEGSKA (reference sequence). The CDR3 length is 15 residues. The V end lost 0 bases, the J end lost 2 bases, and 11 bases lay between the germline ends. The DNA for the CDR3 is TGCAGTGCTAGAGATAGGAAGGGCGGCAATCAGCCCCAGCATTTT. Its protein is CSARDRKGGNQPQHF.

This clonotype was seen a few times. The J gene is TRBJ1-2, the V gene TRBV24-1; maybe TRBD1 (6 bases). Germline lookup yields CDR1 KGHDR and CDR2 SFDVKD. The V end lost 7 bases, the J end lost 6 bases, and 14 bases lay between the germline ends. CDR3 length equals 13 residues. This chain's CDR3 is CATRSTGSDGYTF. Written as DNA, the CDR3 is TGTGCCACCAGGTCAACAGGGTCCGATGGCTACACCTTC.

The chain has TRBV20-1 and TRBJ1-5; D ambiguous. Germline values: CDR1 DFQATT, CDR2 SNEGSKA (reference sequence). This CDR3 comprises 12 residues. Trimming cost V 6 bases and J 0 bases, with 6 bases left between them. The CDR3 region has the DNA TGCAGTGCCGATAGTAGCAATCAGCCCCAGCATTTT. Translated: CSADSSNQPQHF.

V and J are TRBV5-1 and TRBJ2-3, with D unclear. Between the trimmed V and J ends, which lost 7 bases and 5 bases, there was a span of 8 bases. The CDR3 contains 11 residues. CDR1 and CDR2 from the germline V gene are SGHRS and YFSETQ. This chain's CDR3 is CASAAGDTQYF. DNA of the CDR3: TGCGCCAGCGCTGCTGGAGATACGCAGTATTTT.

This clonotype was observed a few times. The gene calls are TRBV7-6 and TRBJ2-5; no definite D call. The CDR3 consists of 13 residues. Trimming removed 5 bases from V and 5 bases from J, with 12 bases in between. The germline CDR1 and CDR2 sequences are SGHVS and FNYEAQ. DNA of the CDR3: TGTGCCAGCAGCCCCCGGGTTTACGAGACCCAGTACTTC. This encodes CASSPRVYETQYF.

V usage is TRBV18 and J usage is TRBJ2-1; 10 bases fit TRBD2. CDR1 is KGHSH and CDR2 is LQKENI in the germline V gene. The trim removed 2 bases at V and 0 bases at J, leaving 10 bases unmatched. CDR3 length: 19 amino acids. CDR3 residues: CASSPIQREGLSSYNEQFF. The DNA for the CDR3 is TGTGCCAGCTCACCAATTCAGCGGGAGGGGCTTAGCTCCTACAATGAGCAGTTCTTC.

In its sample, this clonotype was seen a few times. The rearrangement joins TRBV5-1 to TRBJ1-1, with TRBD1 as a possible D gene (6 bases). With 4 bases removed from V and 4 bases from J, the gap between germline ends came to 11 bases. The CDR3 contains 13 residues. The germline V gene encodes CDR1 SGHRS and CDR2 YFSETQ. CDR3 sequence (DNA): TGCGCCAGCAGCCCGGTAGGGGGCACTGAAGCTTTCTTT. This translates into CASSPVGGTEAFF.

V is TRBV15 and J is TRBJ2-1; TRBD2 matches at 13 bases. Per germline, CDR1 LNHNV and CDR2 YYDKDF (reference sequence). The CDR3 has 18 amino acids. V dropped 0 bases and J dropped 10; count of bases not matched to a gene: 12. The CDR3 is CATSRDLGLAGEIGEQFF. For the CDR3, the DNA is TGTGCCACCAGCAGAGATCTAGGACTAGCGGGAGAAATAGGGGAGCAGTTCTTC. Filled out from reference TRBV15 and TRBJ2-1, the complete variable domain reads DAMVIQNPRYQVTQFGKPVTLSCSQTLNHNVMYWYQQKSSQAPKLLFHYYDKDFNNEADTPDNFQSRRPNTSFCFLDIRSPGLGDTAMYLCATSRDLGLAGEIGEQFFGPGTRLTVL.